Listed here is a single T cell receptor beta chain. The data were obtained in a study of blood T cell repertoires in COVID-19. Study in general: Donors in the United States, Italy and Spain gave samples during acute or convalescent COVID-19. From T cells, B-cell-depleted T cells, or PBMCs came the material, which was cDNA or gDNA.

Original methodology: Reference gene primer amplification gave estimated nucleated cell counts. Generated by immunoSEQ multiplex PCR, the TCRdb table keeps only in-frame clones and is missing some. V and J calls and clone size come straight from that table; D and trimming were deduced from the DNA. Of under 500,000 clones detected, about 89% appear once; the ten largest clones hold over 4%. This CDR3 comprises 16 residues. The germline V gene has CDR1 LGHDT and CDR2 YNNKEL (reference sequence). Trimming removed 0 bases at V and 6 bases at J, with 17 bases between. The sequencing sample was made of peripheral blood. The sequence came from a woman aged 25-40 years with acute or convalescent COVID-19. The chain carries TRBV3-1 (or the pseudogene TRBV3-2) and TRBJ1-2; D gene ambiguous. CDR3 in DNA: TGTGCCAGCAGCCAAGATTTAAGGCGACTGCCGGATGGCTACACCTTC. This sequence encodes CASSQDLRRLPDGYTF.